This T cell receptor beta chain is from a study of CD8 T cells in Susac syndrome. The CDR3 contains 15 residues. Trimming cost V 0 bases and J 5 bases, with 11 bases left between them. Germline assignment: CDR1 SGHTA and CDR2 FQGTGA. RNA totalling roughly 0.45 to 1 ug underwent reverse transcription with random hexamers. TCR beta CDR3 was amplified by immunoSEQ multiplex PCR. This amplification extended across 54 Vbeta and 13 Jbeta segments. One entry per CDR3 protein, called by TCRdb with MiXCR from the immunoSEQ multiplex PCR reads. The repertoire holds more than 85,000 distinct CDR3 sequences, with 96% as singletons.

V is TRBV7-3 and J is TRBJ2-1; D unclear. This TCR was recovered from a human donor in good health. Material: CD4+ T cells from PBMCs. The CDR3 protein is CASSLTGEPHNEQFF. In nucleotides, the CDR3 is TGTGCCAGCAGCTTAACCGGTGAGCCCCACAATGAGCAGTTCTTC. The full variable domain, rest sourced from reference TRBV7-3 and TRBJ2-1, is GAGVSQTPSNKVTEKGKYVELRCDPISGHTALYWYRQSLGQGPEFLIYFQGTGAADDSGLPNDRFFAVRPEGSVSTLKIQRTERGDSAVYLCASSLTGEPHNEQFFGPGTRLTVL.